These 24 T cell receptor beta chains share one sample of origin, sequenced in a study of T cell responses to AZD1222 COVID-19 vaccine. Libraries were prepared by immunoSEQ multiplex PCR; TCRdb keeps only in-frame clonotypes and omits some of them. The sample has about 82,000 clones; roughly 84% are singletons. This specimen consisted of peripheral blood, obtained 28 days after the second AZD1222 dose. The source is an adult who received the AZD1222 COVID-19 vaccine.

This rearrangement joins TRBV4-3 to TRBJ1-1, with D hard to call. The CDR3 length is 13 residues. Germline CDR1 is LGHNA and CDR2 is YSLEER. The ends were cut back, 0 bases at V and 6 bases at J, with 8 bases in the middle. CDR3 DNA sequence: TGCGCCAGCAGCCAAGAGAGATGGGCTGAAGCTTTCTTT. Protein product: CASSQERWAEAFF.

The chain is built from TRBV11-2 and TRBJ2-7; D uncertain. This CDR3 has 13 amino acids. The ends were cut back, 1 base at V and 0 bases at J, with 4 bases in the middle. Per germline, CDR1 SGHAT and CDR2 FQNNGV. CDR3 loop: CASSLGSSYEQYF. The CDR3 region has the DNA TGTGCCAGCAGCTTAGGCTCCTCCTACGAGCAGTACTTC.

The gene calls are TRBV4-3 and TRBJ1-2; D may be TRBD1 (5 bases). V was shortened by 1 base and J by 6 bases, with 12 bases between the two germline ends. Germline CDR1 is LGHNA and CDR2 is YSLEER. The CDR3 runs to 14 residues. CDR3 protein: CASSQAEGINGYTF. The CDR3 DNA reads TGCGCCAGCAGCCAAGCGGAGGGGATCAATGGCTACACCTTC.

The genes are TRBV6-1 and TRBJ2-1; TRBD1 matches 7 bases. V shed 6 bases and J 6 bases; nucleotides not matched to a gene: 5. Germline lookup yields CDR1 MNHNS and CDR2 SASEGT. The CDR3 contains 13 residues. The CDR3 loop is CASSLGQSNEQFF. The CDR3 nucleotides are TGTGCCAGCAGCCTGGGACAGTCCAATGAGCAGTTCTTC.

The chain couples TRBV5-1 to TRBJ2-1; 9 bases fit TRBD2. V lost 0 bases and J lost 9; bases outside the gene matches: 10. The CDR3 extends over 16 amino acids. Looked up from germline, CDR1 is SGHRS and CDR2 is YFSETQ. CDR3 nucleotide sequence: TGCGCCAGCAGCTTGGGGACGCGGGGGGGCCTCAGTGAGCAGTTCTTC. Its translation is CASSLGTRGGLSEQFF.

In DNA form, the CDR3 reads TGTGCCAGTAGTGCTAGCGGATACACAGATACGCAGTATTTT. Amino acid sequence: CASSASGYTDTQYF. This sequence joins TRBV19 and TRBJ2-3, with 7 positions matching TRBD2. The V gene's germline CDR1 is LNHDA and CDR2 SQIVND (reference sequence). The CDR3 runs 14 residues. The trim removed 5 bases at V and 2 bases at J, leaving 4 bases unmatched.

In the case of this clone: The same CDR3 arises from other DNA sequences in this sample as well. The chain uses TRBV6-5 and TRBJ1-5; TRBD1 agrees at 7 bases. In germline, CDR1 is MNHEY, CDR2 SVGAGI. This CDR3 is 14 amino acids long. V shed 0 bases, J shed 4 bases, and the junction held 0 bases outside the gene matches. CDR3 region: CASSYSRGNQPQHF. The CDR3 DNA is TGTGCCAGCAGTTACTCCAGGGGGAATCAGCCCCAGCATTTT.

J is TRBJ1-3 and V is TRBV12-3 or TRBV12-4, with no clear D. The ends were cut back, 2 bases at V and 9 bases at J, with 8 bases in the middle. This CDR3 region has 12 residues. For the CDR3, the DNA is TGTGCCAGCAGTTTATACCTAAGCACCATATATTTT. Translating gives CASSLYLSTIYF.

The chain carries TRBV9 and TRBJ1-4; D unclear. Germline loops: CDR1 SGDLS, CDR2 YYNGEE. The CDR3 is made up of 15 amino acids. V lost 3 bases and J 5 bases, leaving 14 bases between the germline ends. CDR3 sequence: CASSAHSNNNEKLFF. CDR3 nucleotides: TGTGCCAGCAGCGCCCACAGCAATAACAATGAAAAACTGTTTTTT.

This clone has only one observation. The chain recombines TRBV29-1 with TRBJ1-1; D gene ambiguous. Germline V gives CDR1 SQVTM, CDR2 ANQGSEA. The CDR3 contains 10 residues. V was cut by 6 bases and J by 12 bases, with 14 bases left in between. CDR3 region: CSVESGVTFF. The CDR3 region has the DNA TGCAGCGTCGAAAGTGGGGTTACTTTCTTT. The full variable domain, completed using reference TRBV29-1 and TRBJ1-1, is SAVISQKPSRDICQRGTSLTIQCQVDSQVTMMFWYRQQPGQSLTLIATANQGSEATYESGFVIDKFPISRPNLTFSTLTVSNMSPEDSSIYLCSVESGVTFFGQGTRLTVV.

In its sample, this clone was seen once. The gene calls are TRBV14 and TRBJ2-7; a weak D match, TRBD1 (6 bases). Germline assignment: CDR1 SGHDN and CDR2 FVKESK. The CDR3 sequence is 17 residues long. V was clipped by 6 bases and J by 0 bases, with 21 bases between them. The chain's CDR3 is CASRYRDKGPSSYEQYF. CDR3 DNA: TGTGCCAGCAGATACCGGGACAAGGGGCCAAGCTCCTACGAGCAGTACTTC.

This clone was detected a few times. The J gene is TRBJ1-5, the V gene TRBV7-9; D call uncertain. V lost 8 bases and J lost 5, with 10 bases in between. Germline CDR1 is SEHNR and CDR2 is FQNEAQ (reference sequence). This CDR3 contains 12 residues. CDR3 amino acids: CASAAEDQPQHF. The DNA of the CDR3 is TGTGCCAGCGCCGCCGAGGATCAGCCCCAGCATTTT.

This chain connects TRBV27 to TRBJ1-1, with TRBD1 matching over 9 bases. Germline CDR1 and CDR2: MNHEY and SMNVEV (reference sequence). This CDR3 region has 16 residues. The V and J ends lost 6 bases and 2 bases, in that order; junction bases with no gene match: 10. Here the CDR3 reads CASRREQGAINTEAFF. Here the CDR3 DNA reads TGTGCCAGCAGGCGCGAACAGGGGGCTATTAACACTGAAGCTTTCTTT.

This clone was recorded once. The chain links TRBV7-3 to TRBJ2-2; 11 bases are a match to TRBD1. Germline-derived CDR1 and CDR2 are SGHTA and FQGTGA. The trim removed 5 bases at V and 7 bases at J, leaving 6 bases unmatched. The length of the CDR3 is 15 residues. The CDR3 sequence is CASSQGQGANGELFF. The CDR3 DNA sequence: TGTGCCAGCAGCCAAGGACAGGGGGCGAACGGGGAGCTGTTTTTT.

The CDR3 nucleotides are TGTGCCAGCAGTGAATCAGGATTCTACGAGCAGTACTTC. Translating gives CASSESGFYEQYF. This chain connects TRBV2 to TRBJ2-7; D gene ambiguous. Trimming took off 2 bases at V and 3 bases at J, with 8 bases between the two ends. Germline CDR1 and CDR2: SNHLY and FYNNEI. The CDR3 totals 13 residues.

The chain is built from TRBV4-1 and TRBJ2-5, with 12 positions matching TRBD2. CDR3 length equals 15 residues. The ends lost 2 bases at V and 7 bases at J; junction bases unmatched: 5. The germline CDR1 and CDR2 sequences are MGHRA and YSYEKL. In DNA, the CDR3 is TGCGCCAGCAGCCAACAGACTAGCGGGGGATTGACCCAGTACTTC. Translated: CASSQQTSGGLTQYF.

V and J are TRBV5-1 and TRBJ2-7, with D perhaps given as TRBD1 or TRBD2 (5 bases each). The V gene lost 4 bases and the J gene lost 7 bases, with 18 bases spanning the gap. CDR3 size: 14 residues. The V gene's germline CDR1 is SGHRS and CDR2 YFSETQ. In DNA, the CDR3 is TGCGCCAGCAGCGTCGGGACCGGGGTTGGAGAGCAGTACTTC. This codes for CASSVGTGVGEQYF.

The gene calls are TRBV19 and TRBJ2-2, with 8 positions matching TRBD2. V shed 7 bases and J 5 bases; nucleotides not matched to a gene: 9. The CDR3 is 15 residues long. Germline V lookup: CDR1 LNHDA, CDR2 SQIVND (reference sequence). In DNA, the CDR3 is TGTGCCAGTATGACTCGGACTAGCCATACCGGGGAGCTGTTTTTT. This codes for CASMTRTSHTGELFF.

The chain has TRBV5-1 and TRBJ1-6; TRBD1 matches 7 bases. With V trimmed by 4 bases and J by 4 bases, 5 bases remained unmatched. The length of the CDR3 is 15 residues. CDR1 and CDR2 from the germline V gene are SGHRS and YFSETQ. The CDR3 sequence: CASSLGTAYNSPLHF. The CDR3 DNA reads as TGCGCCAGCAGCCTGGGGACAGCTTATAATTCACCCCTCCACTTT.

The gene calls are TRBV29-1 and TRBJ1-5; no firm D call. CDR3 length: 14 amino acids. The germline V and J ends were trimmed by 3 bases and 3 bases, with 12 bases remaining between them. Germline V gene sequence: CDR1 SQVTM, CDR2 ANQGSEA. This CDR3 reads CSVEIRVDNQPQHF. For the CDR3, the DNA is TGCAGCGTTGAGATACGTGTCGACAATCAGCCCCAGCATTTT.

This clone was recorded at least ten times. The chain combines TRBV11-2 with TRBJ2-7, with D possibly matching TRBD2 (6 bases). This CDR3 region has 15 residues. V dropped 5 bases and J dropped 5 bases, with 19 bases sitting between them. Germline lookup yields CDR1 SGHAT and CDR2 FQNNGV. The CDR3 DNA reads TGTGCCAGCAGCGACCCTGGAGGGGAGTTTGACGAGCAGTACTTC. Translated: CASSDPGGEFDEQYF.

This clone was counted once. V usage is TRBV19 and J usage is TRBJ1-3; D is undetermined. V lost 3 bases and J 0 bases, leaving 9 bases between the germline ends. CDR1 is LNHDA, CDR2 SQIVND, per germline (reference sequence). The CDR3 has 15 residues. The CDR3 bases are TGTGCCAGTAGTATGACTCTTAGCTCTGGAAACACCATATATTTT. This codes for CASSMTLSSGNTIYF.

V gene TRBV6-6 combines with J gene TRBJ1-4; possibly TRBD1 for D (5 bases). V was pared by 6 bases and J by 7 bases, with 15 bases between. The CDR3 is 14 amino acids. Germline values: CDR1 MNHNY, CDR2 SVGAGI (reference sequence). CDR3 residues: CASSWRGVGEKLFF. The CDR3 DNA reads as TGTGCCAGCAGCTGGAGAGGGGTGGGTGAAAAACTGTTTTTT.

The chain uses TRBV12-3 or TRBV12-4 and TRBJ2-3; D perhaps matches TRBD2 (5 bases). The CDR3 is made up of 12 amino acids. Trimming left V 6 bases short and J 2 bases short, with 6 bases between. The CDR3 sequence: CASRGVTDTQYF. The CDR3 DNA follows: TGTGCCAGCAGGGGAGTCACAGATACGCAGTATTTT.